Shown below are 25 T cell receptor beta chains from a single sample sequenced in a study of T cells in Graves' hyperthyroidism and ophthalmopathy. Researchers took RNA transcripts and amplified the TCR beta CDR3 regions from them. When the TCR CDR3 underwent first-round RT-PCR, the HTBI primer set was used. Using its own MiXCR run on the multiplex PCR reads, TCRdb lists one record per CDR3 protein. The sample records some 50,000 distinct CDR3 sequences, less than 60% being singletons. The specimen sequenced was blood. These receptors all come from a woman aged 50 to 60 with Graves' ophthalmopathy.

The genes are TRBV20-1 and TRBJ2-1; D remains unclear. Germline V gene data show CDR1 as DFQATT and CDR2 as SNEGSKA (reference sequence). The V end was cut by 5 bases, the J end by 0 bases, with 14 bases between. The CDR3 contains 15 residues. CDR3 sequence reads: CSADPAPSSYNEQFF. The CDR3 nucleotides are TGCAGTGCTGATCCAGCGCCTAGCTCCTACAATGAGCAGTTCTTC.

This clonotype was seen a handful of times. No conserved phenylalanine or tryptophan ends this CDR3, so it is likely a read error. It is unclear where the CDR3 begins or ends on the DNA, so no DNA is shown, and the CDR3 is as TCRdb lists it. This chain uses TRBV19 with TRBJ2-7; the DNA was not compared with TRBD2, the D call given in the table. The CDR3 adds up to 9 amino acids, both ends counted. Germline CDR1 and CDR2: LNHDA and SQIVND (reference sequence). CDR3 region: CASSIELAG.

About this clonotype: This may be a read error: a much more frequent sequence differs by one nucleotide. The chain uses TRBV11-3 and TRBJ2-1; D perhaps matches TRBD2 (5 bases). The length of the CDR3 is 16 residues. Germline V gives CDR1 SGHNT, CDR2 YENEEA. DNA for the CDR3: TGCGCCAGCAGCCAAGATTGGCCTAGCTCCTGCAATGAGCAGTTCTTC. This gives the protein CASSQDWPSSCNEQFF.

This clonotype has a count of ten or more. V and J are TRBV2 and TRBJ2-5; D gene uncertain. Germline assignment: CDR1 SNHLY and CDR2 FYNNEI. The CDR3 consists of 13 residues. V was pared by 3 bases and J by 4 bases, with 9 bases between. The CDR3 DNA sequence: TGTGCCAGCAGTGAGGGCTTGAGAGAGACCCAGTACTTC. Encoded protein: CASSEGLRETQYF.

This clonotype showed up many times. The chain couples TRBV2 to TRBJ2-1; 7 bases are shared with TRBD2. V lost 1 base to trimming and J lost 3 bases; unmatched junction nucleotides: 6. The CDR3 loop spans 16 amino acids. Germline V lookup: CDR1 SNHLY, CDR2 FYNNEI. The CDR3 nucleotides read TGTGCCAGCAGTGAAGGGCTAGCGGCAGTCTACAATGAGCAGTTCTTC. Translating gives CASSEGLAAVYNEQFF.

The gene calls are TRBV9 and TRBJ2-5, with 14 nucleotides matching TRBD2. Germline CDR1 is SGDLS and CDR2 is YYNGEE. The CDR3 has 17 amino acids. J was trimmed by 3 bases and V by 2 bases; bases with no gene match: 6. This chain's CDR3 is CASSVQGLAGAKETQYF. CDR3 DNA: TGTGCCAGCAGCGTCCAGGGACTAGCGGGAGCGAAAGAGACCCAGTACTTC.

This clonotype is medium-sized within its sample. CDR3 protein: CASTFGGQGNTEAFF. Here the CDR3 DNA reads TGCGCCAGCACCTTCGGGGGGCAAGGGAACACTGAAGCTTTCTTT. The gene calls are TRBV5-1 and TRBJ1-1; possibly TRBD1 for D (6 bases). The CDR3 has 15 residues. Germline values: CDR1 SGHRS, CDR2 YFSETQ. Trimming cost V 6 bases and J 1 base, with 16 bases left between them. The full variable domain, in which reference TRBV5-1 and TRBJ1-1 provide the parts outside the CDR3, is KAGVTQTPRYLIKTRGQQVTLSCSPISGHRSVSWYQQTPGQGLQFLFEYFSETQRNKGNFPGRFSGRQFSNSRSEMNVSTLELGDSALYLCASTFGGQGNTEAFFGQGTRLTVV.

This clonotype appeared many times. The CDR3 loop reads CSARDHGVTGGGYNSPLHF. CDR3 nucleotide sequence: TGCAGTGCTAGAGATCATGGGGTCACAGGGGGCGGTTATAATTCACCCCTCCACTTT. The chain combines TRBV20-1 with TRBJ1-6; 9 nucleotides line up with TRBD1. V lost 0 bases, J lost 4 bases, and 13 bases stayed unmatched. Germline V gene data show CDR1 as DFQATT and CDR2 as SNEGSKA (reference sequence). CDR3 size: 19 residues.

The gene calls are TRBV20-1 and TRBJ2-7, with 8 bases lining up with TRBD1. V was clipped by 7 bases and J by 3 bases; unmatched bases: 8. The CDR3 extends over 13 amino acids. The germline V gene has CDR1 DFQATT and CDR2 SNEGSKA (reference sequence). CDR3 residues: CSGRDRSLYEQYF. CDR3 nucleotides: TGCAGTGGAAGGGACAGGAGCCTCTACGAGCAGTACTTC.

This chain uses TRBV10-1 with TRBJ1-5; a weak D match, TRBD1 (6 bases). The CDR3 is 14 residues long. V lost 2 bases to trimming and J lost 14 bases, with 19 bases between them. CDR1 and CDR2 from the germline V gene are WNHNN and SYGVQD (reference sequence). The CDR3, as DNA: TGCGCCAGCAGTGAGAAGCGGGGGGGCATATACGAGCATTTT. As protein: CASSEKRGGIYEHF.

The rearrangement links TRBV6-1 to TRBJ2-4; D is possibly TRBD2 (5 bases). In germline, CDR1 is MNHNS, CDR2 SASEGT. This CDR3 is built from 15 residues. V was shortened by 8 bases and J by 8 bases, with 22 bases between the two germline ends. CDR3 protein: CASLKGLEGSDIQYF. The CDR3 region has the DNA TGTGCCAGCCTTAAAGGCCTCGAGGGATCGGACATTCAGTACTTC.

A note on this clonotype: A read error may account for a junction end that differs from germline. The rearrangement links TRBV5-1 to TRBJ2-1; TRBD2 aligns across 9 bases. Germline V gene sequence: CDR1 SGHRS, CDR2 YFSETQ. CDR3 length equals 16 residues. As DNA, the CDR3 is TGCGTCAGCGGCTTGGCGGCGGGAGGGGCCTACAATGAGCAGTTCTTC. Encoded protein: CVSGLAAGGAYNEQFF.

This clonotype came up a few times. J is TRBJ2-7 and V is TRBV20-1; 9 bases are shared with TRBD1. Germline V CDR1 and CDR2: DFQATT, SNEGSKA (reference sequence). The CDR3 is made up of 15 amino acids. The V segment lost 0 bases and the J segment 0 bases; nucleotides outside the gene matches: 3. This chain's CDR3 is CSARDPDRGSYEQYF. In DNA form, the CDR3 reads TGCAGTGCTAGAGATCCGGACAGGGGCTCCTACGAGCAGTACTTC.

This clonotype occurred a few times. This rearrangement joins TRBV24-1 to TRBJ2-2; 9 positions agree with TRBD2. The V gene end was trimmed by 11 bases and the J gene end by 5 bases; junction bases not matched to a gene: 14. The germline V gene encodes CDR1 KGHDR and CDR2 SFDVKD. This CDR3 has 16 amino acids. CDR3 sequence (DNA): TGTGCCAGCTCACCCGGCCTAGCGGGAATTACCGGGGAGCTGTTTTTT. Its protein is CASSPGLAGITGELFF.

In regard to this clonotype: A read error is likely, as this CDR3 ends without the conserved phenylalanine or tryptophan. The DNA is omitted, as the CDR3 cannot be located on it reliably, and the CDR3 follows TCRdb's listing. This chain uses TRBV5-1 with TRBJ1-3; TRBD1, the D gene given by the table, was not confirmed from the DNA. The length of the CDR3 is 10 amino acids, counting both ends. The V gene's germline CDR1 is SGHRS and CDR2 YFSETQ. CDR3 region: CASSRDGTNT.

Turning to this clonotype: The germline gene is not matched at one end of the junction; a read error may be the cause. This chain links TRBV7-9 with TRBJ2-7; possible D gene TRBD2, 6 bases. Germline-derived CDR1 and CDR2 are SEHNR and FQNEAQ (reference sequence). The CDR3 is made up of 13 amino acids. CDR3 in amino acids: CTSSSGLTYEQCF. Here the CDR3 DNA reads TGTACCAGCAGCTCGGGACTCACCTACGAGCAGTGCTTC.

This clonotype has a count of ten or more. CDR3 loop: CASSLGLGGDRAMTGYTF. CDR3 in DNA: TGTGCCAGCAGCTTAGGGTTGGGTGGGGACAGGGCAATGACTGGCTACACCTTC. V gene TRBV11-2 combines with J gene TRBJ1-2, with 9 bases matching TRBD1. Per germline, CDR1 SGHAT and CDR2 FQNNGV. This CDR3 contains 18 residues. The V and J ends lost 1 base and 7 bases, in that order; junction bases with no gene match: 16.

This clonotype came up many times. The chain links TRBV2 to TRBJ2-7; D is ambiguous. The V end was cut by 5 bases, the J end by 6 bases, with 17 bases between. The CDR3 consists of 14 residues. Germline V gene lookup returns CDR1 SNHLY and CDR2 FYNNEI. DNA for the CDR3: TGTGCCAGCAGTTACCAAATGCGACCCGCCGAGCAGTACTTC. Translation: CASSYQMRPAEQYF. The entire variable domain, with the rest obtained from reference TRBV2 and TRBJ2-7, is as follows: EPEVTQTPSHQVTQMGQEVILRCVPISNHLYFYWYRQILGQKVEFLVSFYNNEISEKSEIFDDQFSVERPDGSNFTLKIRSTKLEDSAMYFCASSYQMRPAEQYFGPGTRLTVT.

The DNA for the CDR3 is TGTGCCAGCAGCTTAGCGGACACCAATAATTCACCCCTCCACTTT. Translation gives CASSLADTNNSPLHF. The rearrangement joins TRBV7-2 to TRBJ1-6, with a weak D call TRBD1 (5 bases). V lost 0 bases and J lost 5, with 8 bases in between. The CDR3 runs to 15 residues. Germline lookup yields CDR1 SGHTA and CDR2 FQGNSA.

This chain joins TRBV7-9 and TRBJ2-5, with TRBD2 identical over 7 bases. J was trimmed by 0 bases and V by 0 bases; bases with no gene match: 1. Per germline, CDR1 SEHNR and CDR2 FQNEAQ (reference sequence). This CDR3 has 15 residues. CDR3 in amino acids: CASSLAGGYQETQYF. Written as DNA, the CDR3 is TGTGCCAGCAGCTTAGCCGGGGGGTACCAAGAGACCCAGTACTTC.

This clonotype has ten or more counts. This chain's CDR3 is CASSLGRDTQYF. CDR3 sequence (DNA): TGTGCCAGCAGCTTAGGCCGGGATACGCAGTATTTT. The V gene is TRBV11-2, the J gene TRBJ2-3; D call uncertain. Germline CDR1 and CDR2: SGHAT and FQNNGV. CDR3 length: 12 residues. Deletions cut 1 base from V and 6 bases from J, with 5 bases between.

This clonotype was seen repeatedly, ten times or more. The gene calls are TRBV7-9 and TRBJ2-1, with D unclear. With 1 base removed from V and 10 bases from J, the gap between germline ends came to 11 bases. Germline CDR1 SEHNR, CDR2 FQNEAQ (reference sequence). The CDR3 totals 13 residues. The CDR3: CASSLVAAGEQFF. DNA of the CDR3: TGTGCCAGCAGCTTAGTCGCGGCAGGCGAGCAGTTCTTC.

The gene calls are TRBV20-1 and TRBJ2-3; 10 nucleotides match TRBD2. Per the germline V gene, CDR1 is DFQATT and CDR2 is SNEGSKA (reference sequence). The CDR3 loop spans 14 amino acids. V shed 5 bases, J shed 6 bases, and the junction held 8 bases outside the gene matches. For the CDR3, the DNA is TGCAGTGCTTCCCTAGCGGGGGACGGGGATACGCAGTATTTT. Protein: CSASLAGDGDTQYF.

The rearrangement links TRBV24-1 to TRBJ2-5, with 15 nucleotides matching TRBD2. CDR3 length: 16 amino acids. The germline CDR1 and CDR2 sequences are KGHDR and SFDVKD. V gave up 10 bases and J gave up 5 bases; unmatched junction bases: 10. The CDR3 DNA is TGTGCCACAAGCAGGACAGGGACTAGCGGGAGGGAGACCCAGTACTTC. Encoded protein: CATSRTGTSGRETQYF.

This clonotype was seen at least ten times. CDR3 sequence: CSARPTLRLAGDQETQYF. The CDR3 DNA reads TGCAGTGCTAGACCCACCCTCCGACTAGCGGGAGACCAAGAGACCCAGTACTTC. This chain connects TRBV20-1 to TRBJ2-5, with 12 bases aligning to TRBD2. The V and J ends lost 2 bases and 0 bases, in that order; junction bases with no gene match: 10. Germline CDR1 and CDR2: DFQATT and SNEGSKA (reference sequence). The CDR3 has 18 residues.